The rows below give T cell receptor beta chains drawn from one sample of a study of blood T cells in healthy people across ages. MiXCR, run by TCRdb on the 5' RACE reads, gives a single entry per CDR3 protein. The sample has 800,000 or so distinct CDR3 sequences; around 25% are singletons. This same sample was also taken into another study, of T cells of mothers and their children.

Source material: blood. These receptors originate from a boy between 10 and 17 years old in good health. The CDR3 runs from the conserved cysteine through the conserved F or W. The D gene is left open where the match is weak. Where a row states a size, it is once, few, many or the class of an expanded clone; other rows omit it.

v_call	j_call	d_call	clone_size	cdr3_aa	cdr3_nt
TRBV29-1	TRBJ2-5	.	.	CSVVPEVGETQYF	TGCAGCGTTGTTCCCGAGGTGGGAGAGACCCAGTACTTC
TRBV25-1	TRBJ2-3	.	few	CASSDPGTSTDTQYF	TGTGCCAGCAGTGATCCAGGGACTAGCACAGATACGCAGTATTTT
TRBV4-1	TRBJ2-1	TRBD1	.	CASSQGAGTGGNEQFF	TGCGCCAGCAGCCAAGGGGCCGGGACAGGGGGCAATGAGCAGTTCTTC
TRBV20-1	TRBJ1-2	TRBD1	.	CSASPPGQGNYGYTF	TGCAGTGCTAGTCCTCCGGGACAGGGGAACTATGGCTACACCTTC
TRBV6-5	TRBJ1-1	.	.	CASSPAKGAGNTEAFF	TGTGCCAGCAGTCCGGCAAAAGGGGCCGGGAACACTGAAGCTTTCTTT
TRBV28	TRBJ2-3	.	.	CASRPISTDTQYF	TGTGCCAGCAGACCGATTAGCACAGATACGCAGTATTTT
TRBV7-9	TRBJ1-6	TRBD1	.	CASSLGDRGAYNSPLHF	TGTGCCAGCAGCTTAGGGGACAGGGGCGCCTATAATTCACCCCTCCACTTT
TRBV12-3/TRBV12-4	TRBJ2-7	TRBD2	few	CASSLAGDGYEQYF	TGTGCCAGCAGCTTAGCGGGAGACGGGTACGAGCAGTACTTC
TRBV29-1	TRBJ2-5	.	few	CSVEDYTQETQYF	TGCAGCGTTGAGGACTACACACAAGAGACCCAGTACTTC
TRBV12-3/TRBV12-4	TRBJ2-3	.	few	CASSFPTFSSTDTQYF	TGTGCCAGCAGTTTCCCGACCTTTTCAAGCACAGATACGCAGTATTTT
TRBV7-2	TRBJ2-1	.	.	CASSLSFF	TGTGCCAGCAGCTTAAGTTTCTTC
TRBV2	TRBJ2-7	TRBD1	.	CASSDFGTGAYEQYF	TGTGCCAGCAGTGACTTCGGGACAGGGGCTTACGAGCAGTACTTC
TRBV20-1	TRBJ1-4	.	.	CSASRRQGKAKNEKLFF	TGCAGTGCTAGTCGGCGGCAGGGAAAGGCCAAGAATGAAAAACTGTTTTTT
TRBV5-1	TRBJ2-1	TRBD1	few	CASSSGTDYSYNEQFF	TGCGCCAGCAGCTCGGGGACAGATTATTCCTACAATGAGCAGTTCTTC
TRBV24-1	TRBJ2-6	TRBD2	.	CATSAPSGMPSGANVLTF	TGTGCCACCAGTGCACCTAGCGGGATGCCCTCTGGGGCCAACGTCCTGACTTTC
TRBV3-1	TRBJ1-2	TRBD1	few	CASSPRTGIENGYTF	TGTGCCAGCAGCCCTCGGACAGGGATCGAAAATGGCTACACCTTC
TRBV4-1	TRBJ2-7	.	.	CASSQVHGGSYEQYF	TGCGCCAGCAGCCAAGTACACGGGGGCTCCTACGAGCAGTACTTC